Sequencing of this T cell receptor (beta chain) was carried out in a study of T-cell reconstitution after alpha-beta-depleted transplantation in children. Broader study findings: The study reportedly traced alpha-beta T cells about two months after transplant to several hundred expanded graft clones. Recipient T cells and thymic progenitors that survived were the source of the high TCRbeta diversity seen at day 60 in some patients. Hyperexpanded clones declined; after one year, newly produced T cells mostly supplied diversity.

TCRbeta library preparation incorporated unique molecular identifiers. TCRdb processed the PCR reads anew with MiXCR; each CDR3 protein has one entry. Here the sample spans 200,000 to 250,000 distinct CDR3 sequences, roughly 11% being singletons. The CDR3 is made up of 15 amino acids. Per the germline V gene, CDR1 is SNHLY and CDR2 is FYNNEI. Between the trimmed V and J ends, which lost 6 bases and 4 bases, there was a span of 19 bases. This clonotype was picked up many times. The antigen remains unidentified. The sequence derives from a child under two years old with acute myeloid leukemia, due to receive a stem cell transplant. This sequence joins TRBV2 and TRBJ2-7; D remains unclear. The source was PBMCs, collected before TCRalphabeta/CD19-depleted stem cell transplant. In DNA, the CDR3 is TGTGCCAGCAGCGCCAGGCTAACCCTATCGTACGAGCAGTACTTC. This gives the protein CASSARLTLSYEQYF.